This T cell receptor (beta chain) was sequenced during a study of blood T cells in healthy people across ages. Findings and caveats of the study: The recorded TCR beta diversity per million T cells decreased in a roughly linear manner with age.

Trimming took off 8 bases at V and 2 bases at J, with 21 bases between the two ends. CDR3 size: 16 residues. A sample-barcoded 5' primer and a J-beta primer mix were used in a second PCR of about 7 to 11 cycles. Samples each returned at least 3 million CDR3-containing paired-end reads. TCRdb redid the calling of the 5' RACE reads with MiXCR, one entry per CDR3 protein. The data show about 1.5 million distinct CDR3 sequences, with about 45% seen just once and around 4% held by the top ten. The donors, aged about 6 to 100, were healthy Caucasians from Russia. Points on this clonotype: What it recognizes is unknown.

J is TRBJ2-5 and V is TRBV12-3 or TRBV12-4; weak D call: TRBD1 (5 bases). The sequencing sample was made of blood. The sequence was obtained from a woman in her late teens or twenties in good health. The CDR3 region is CASGPGKRGLQETQYF. CDR3 nucleotide sequence: TGTGCCAGCGGCCCAGGAAAAAGGGGCCTACAAGAGACCCAGTACTTC.